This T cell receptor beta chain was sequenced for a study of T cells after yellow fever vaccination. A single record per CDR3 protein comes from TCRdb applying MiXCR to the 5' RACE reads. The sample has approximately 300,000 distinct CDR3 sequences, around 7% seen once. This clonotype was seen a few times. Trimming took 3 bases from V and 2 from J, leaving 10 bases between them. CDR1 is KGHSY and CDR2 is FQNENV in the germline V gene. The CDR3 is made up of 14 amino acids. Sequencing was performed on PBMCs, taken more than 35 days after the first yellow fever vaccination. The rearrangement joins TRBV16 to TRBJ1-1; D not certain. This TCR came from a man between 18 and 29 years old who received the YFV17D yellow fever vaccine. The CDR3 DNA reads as TGTGCCAGCAGCCAGATGAATACCAACACTGAAGCTTTCTTT. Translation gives CASSQMNTNTEAFF.